This T cell receptor (beta chain) originates from a study of blood T cell repertoires in COVID-19. Study background: COVID-19 samples, acute and convalescent, were from the United States, Italy and Spain. PBMCs, B-cell-depleted T cells, or T cells were the source of the cDNA or gDNA that made up the material.

Authors' data handling: Reference gene primer amplification gave nucleated cell count estimates. Profiling relied on immunoSEQ multiplex PCR, and the TCRdb table lists in-frame clones only, not all of them. V and J calls and clone size come straight from that table; D and trimming were deduced from the DNA. The sample holds roughly 40,000 clones; 70% to 85% are singletons and the top ten take less than 15%. Trimming took 4 bases from V and 9 from J, leaving 10 bases between them. This CDR3 is built from 13 residues. CDR1 MNHEY and CDR2 SMNVEV come from the germline V gene (reference sequence). Material for sequencing was peripheral blood. The chain links TRBV27 to TRBJ1-6; D uncertain. This TCR derives from a human donor in a cohort sampled during active COVID-19. The CDR3 here is CASSYQAGSPLHF. The CDR3 coding sequence is TGTGCCAGCAGTTACCAGGCGGGTTCACCCCTCCACTTT.